This T cell receptor beta chain was documented in a study of T cell changes during pregnancy in multiple sclerosis. This CDR3 is 16 amino acids long. Trimming took 6 bases from V and 2 from J, leaving 20 bases between them. Germline V lookup: CDR1 MDHEN, CDR2 SYDVKM. TCRdb's copy holds only in-frame clones and misses some; the assay was immunoSEQ multiplex PCR. The table has just under 45,000 clones, more than 90% seen once. The starting material was CD4+ T cells from peripheral blood mononuclear cells, obtained in the first trimester of pregnancy. The rearrangement links TRBV28 to TRBJ2-7; TRBD1 is a possible D gene (5 bases). The TCR was taken from a female donor with multiple sclerosis, enrolled in a pregnancy study. CDR3 DNA: TGTGCCAGCAGGACAGTTGGACCGAGGATCCCCTACGAGCAGTACTTC. Its translation is CASRTVGPRIPYEQYF.